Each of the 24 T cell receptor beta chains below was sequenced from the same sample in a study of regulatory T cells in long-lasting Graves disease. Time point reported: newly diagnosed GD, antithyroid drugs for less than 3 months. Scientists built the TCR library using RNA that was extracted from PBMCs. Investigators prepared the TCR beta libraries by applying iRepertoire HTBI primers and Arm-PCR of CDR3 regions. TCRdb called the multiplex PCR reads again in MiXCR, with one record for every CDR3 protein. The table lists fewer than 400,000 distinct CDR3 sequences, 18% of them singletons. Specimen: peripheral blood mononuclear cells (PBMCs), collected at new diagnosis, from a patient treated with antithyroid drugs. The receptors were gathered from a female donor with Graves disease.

The CDR3 loop reads CASGRGAGSSYNEQFF. DNA of the CDR3: TGTGCCAGCGGAAGAGGGGCAGGGAGCTCCTACAATGAGCAGTTCTTC. The J gene is TRBJ2-1, the V gene TRBV28, with D perhaps assigned TRBD1 or TRBD2 (5 bases each). This CDR3 comprises 16 residues. CDR1 is MDHEN and CDR2 is SYDVKM in the germline V gene. The germline V and J ends were trimmed by 8 bases and 0 bases, with 17 bases remaining between them. Full variable domain (rest looked up from reference TRBV28 and TRBJ2-1): DVKVTQSSRYLVKRTGEKVFLECVQDMDHENMFWYRQDPGLGLRLIYFSYDVKMKEKGDIPEGYSVSREKKERFSLILESASTNQTSMYLCASGRGAGSSYNEQFFGPGTRLTVL.

This CDR3 is CASSEMERQETQYF. The CDR3 bases are TGTGCCAGCAGTGAAATGGAGCGACAAGAGACCCAGTACTTC. The genes are TRBV2 and TRBJ2-5; D gene unclear. CDR1 SNHLY and CDR2 FYNNEI come from the germline V gene. The CDR3 loop spans 14 amino acids. V was cut by 2 bases and J by 2 bases, with 9 bases left in between.

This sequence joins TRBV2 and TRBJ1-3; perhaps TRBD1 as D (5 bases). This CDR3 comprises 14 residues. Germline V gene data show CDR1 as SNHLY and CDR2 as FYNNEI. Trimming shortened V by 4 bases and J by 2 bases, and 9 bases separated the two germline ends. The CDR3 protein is CASSARGAGNTIYF. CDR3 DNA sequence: TGTGCCAGCAGTGCCCGGGGGGCTGGAAACACCATATATTTT.

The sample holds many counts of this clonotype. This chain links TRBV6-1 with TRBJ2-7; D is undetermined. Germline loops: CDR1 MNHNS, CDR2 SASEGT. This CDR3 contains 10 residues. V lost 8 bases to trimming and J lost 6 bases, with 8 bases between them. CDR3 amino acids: CASSTREQYF. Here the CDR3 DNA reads TGTGCCAGCTCCACCCGCGAGCAGTACTTC.

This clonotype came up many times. The CDR3 DNA sequence: TGTGCCAGCAGAGCGACTAGAACCATTTACAATGAGCAGTTCTTC. It yields the protein CASRATRTIYNEQFF. The rearrangement links TRBV6-1 to TRBJ2-1, with D maybe TRBD2 (6 bases). The germline V and J ends were trimmed by 6 bases and 4 bases, with 16 bases remaining between them. Germline V CDR1 and CDR2: MNHNS, SASEGT. CDR3 length equals 15 residues.

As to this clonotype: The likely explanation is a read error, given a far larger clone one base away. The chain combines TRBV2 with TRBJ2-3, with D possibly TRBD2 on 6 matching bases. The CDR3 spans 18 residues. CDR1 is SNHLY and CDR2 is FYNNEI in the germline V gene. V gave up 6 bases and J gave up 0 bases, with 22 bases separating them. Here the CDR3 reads CASRPTRMVGSSTDTQYF. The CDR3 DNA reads TGTGCCAGCAGACCTACCCGAATGGTCGGGAGTAGCACAGATACGCAGTATTTT.

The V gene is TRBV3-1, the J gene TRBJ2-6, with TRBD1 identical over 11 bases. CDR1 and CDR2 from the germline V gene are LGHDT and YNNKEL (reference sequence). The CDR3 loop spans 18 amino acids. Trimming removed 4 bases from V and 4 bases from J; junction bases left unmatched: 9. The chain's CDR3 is CASSPSRDRGRGANVLTF. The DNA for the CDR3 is TGTGCCAGCAGCCCCAGCCGGGACAGGGGGAGGGGGGCCAACGTCCTGACTTTC.

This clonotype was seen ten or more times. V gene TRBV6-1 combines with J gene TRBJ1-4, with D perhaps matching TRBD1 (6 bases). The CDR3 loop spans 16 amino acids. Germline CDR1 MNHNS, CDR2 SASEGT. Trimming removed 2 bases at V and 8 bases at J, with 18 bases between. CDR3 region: CASSERGRRPYEKLFF. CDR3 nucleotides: TGTGCCAGCAGTGAAAGGGGGAGACGACCGTACGAAAAACTGTTTTTT.

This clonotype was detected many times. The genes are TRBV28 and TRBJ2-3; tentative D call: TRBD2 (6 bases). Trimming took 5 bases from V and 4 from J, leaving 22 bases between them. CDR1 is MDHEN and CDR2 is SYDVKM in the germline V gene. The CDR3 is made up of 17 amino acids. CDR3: CASSLQDYQSGADTQYF. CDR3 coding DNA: TGTGCCAGCAGTCTCCAGGACTACCAGTCGGGCGCAGATACGCAGTATTTT. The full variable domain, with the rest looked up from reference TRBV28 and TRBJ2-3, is DVKVTQSSRYLVKRTGEKVFLECVQDMDHENMFWYRQDPGLGLRLIYFSYDVKMKEKGDIPEGYSVSREKKERFSLILESASTNQTSMYLCASSLQDYQSGADTQYFGPGTRLTVL.

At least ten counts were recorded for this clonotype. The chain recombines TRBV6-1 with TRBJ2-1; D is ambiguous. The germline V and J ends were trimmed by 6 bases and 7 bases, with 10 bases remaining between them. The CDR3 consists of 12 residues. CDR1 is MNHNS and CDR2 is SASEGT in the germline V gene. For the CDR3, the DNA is TGTGCCAGCAGGACCGGTGCGAATGAGCAGTTCTTC. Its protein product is CASRTGANEQFF.

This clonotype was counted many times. In DNA form, the CDR3 reads TGCAGTGCTAGAGACAGCTACGAGCAGTACTTC. Translation: CSARDSYEQYF. The chain links TRBV20-1 to TRBJ2-7; no firm D call. Germline CDR1 and CDR2: DFQATT and SNEGSKA (reference sequence). The CDR3 has 11 amino acids. The V and J ends lost 0 bases and 3 bases respectively, with 3 bases between them.

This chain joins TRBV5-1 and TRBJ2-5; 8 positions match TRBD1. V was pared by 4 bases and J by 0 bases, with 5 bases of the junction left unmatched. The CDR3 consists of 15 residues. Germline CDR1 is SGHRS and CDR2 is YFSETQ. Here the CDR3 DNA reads TGCGCCAGCAGCAAGGACAGGGTATACCAAGAGACCCAGTACTTC. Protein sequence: CASSKDRVYQETQYF.

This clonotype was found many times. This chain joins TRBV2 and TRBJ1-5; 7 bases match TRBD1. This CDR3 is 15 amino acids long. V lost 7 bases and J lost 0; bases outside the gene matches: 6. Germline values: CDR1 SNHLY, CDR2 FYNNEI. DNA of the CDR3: TGTGCCAGCACCCAAGGACAGGTTAGCAATCAGCCCCAGCATTTT. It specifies CASTQGQVSNQPQHF. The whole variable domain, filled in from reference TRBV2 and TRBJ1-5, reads EPEVTQTPSHQVTQMGQEVILRCVPISNHLYFYWYRQILGQKVEFLVSFYNNEISEKSEIFDDQFSVERPDGSNFTLKIRSTKLEDSAMYFCASTQGQVSNQPQHFGDGTRLSIL.

The CDR3 region has the DNA TGTGCCAGCACCTGGACTAATGAAAAACTGTTTTTT. Translation gives CASTWTNEKLFF. The genes are TRBV11-2 and TRBJ1-4; unclear D gene. From germline, CDR1 is SGHAT and CDR2 FQNNGV. The CDR3 spans 12 residues. With 7 bases removed from V and 2 bases from J, the gap between germline ends came to 5 bases.

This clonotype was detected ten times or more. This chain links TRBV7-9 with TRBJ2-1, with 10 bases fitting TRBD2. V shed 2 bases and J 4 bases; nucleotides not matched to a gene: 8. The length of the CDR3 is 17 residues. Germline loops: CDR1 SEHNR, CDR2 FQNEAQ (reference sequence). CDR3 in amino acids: CASSLSWSTSGYNEQFF. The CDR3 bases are TGTGCCAGCAGCTTAAGTTGGTCGACTAGCGGGTACAATGAGCAGTTCTTC.

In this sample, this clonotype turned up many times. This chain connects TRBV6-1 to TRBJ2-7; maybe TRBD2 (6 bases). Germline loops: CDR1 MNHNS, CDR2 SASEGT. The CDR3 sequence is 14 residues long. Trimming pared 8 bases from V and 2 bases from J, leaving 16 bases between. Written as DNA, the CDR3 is TGTGCCAGCTCCCCGGGACTGGGACCCTACGAGCAGTACTTC. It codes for CASSPGLGPYEQYF.

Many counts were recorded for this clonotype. The CDR3 DNA sequence: TGCAGCGTTGAAGGGACAGTAGCTAGCGGGAGAGGGGCAGATACGCAGTATTTT. Protein product: CSVEGTVASGRGADTQYF. This chain uses TRBV29-1 with TRBJ2-3; 10 bases align to TRBD2. This CDR3 is 18 amino acids long. J was trimmed by 4 bases and V by 1 base; bases with no gene match: 14. From germline, CDR1 is SQVTM and CDR2 ANQGSEA.

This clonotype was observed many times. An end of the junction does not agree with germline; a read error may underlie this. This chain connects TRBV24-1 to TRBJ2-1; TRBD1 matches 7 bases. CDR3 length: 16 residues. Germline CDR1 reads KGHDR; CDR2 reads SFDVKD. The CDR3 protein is CATSGLAGQDDNEQFF. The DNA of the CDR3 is TGTGCCACCAGTGGTTTGGCAGGACAGGACGACAATGAGCAGTTCTTC.

CDR3 amino acids: CSVDEDFSGNTIYF. In nucleotides, the CDR3 is TGCAGCGTTGATGAGGATTTCTCTGGAAACACCATATATTTT. The J gene is TRBJ1-3, the V gene TRBV29-1; D gene uncertain. The CDR3 covers 14 residues. V lost 3 bases and J 0 bases, leaving 9 bases between the germline ends. The germline V gene has CDR1 SQVTM and CDR2 ANQGSEA. Full variable domain (outside the CDR3, taken from reference TRBV29-1 and TRBJ1-3): SAVISQKPSRDICQRGTSLTIQCQVDSQVTMMFWYRQQPGQSLTLIATANQGSEATYESGFVIDKFPISRPNLTFSTLTVSNMSPEDSSIYLCSVDEDFSGNTIYFGEGSWLTVV.

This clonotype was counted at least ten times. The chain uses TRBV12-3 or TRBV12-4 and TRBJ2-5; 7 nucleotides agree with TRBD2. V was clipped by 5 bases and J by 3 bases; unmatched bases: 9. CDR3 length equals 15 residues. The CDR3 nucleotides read TGTGCCAGCAGTACCTCCGCCACTAGCGAAGAGACCCAGTACTTC. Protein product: CASSTSATSEETQYF.

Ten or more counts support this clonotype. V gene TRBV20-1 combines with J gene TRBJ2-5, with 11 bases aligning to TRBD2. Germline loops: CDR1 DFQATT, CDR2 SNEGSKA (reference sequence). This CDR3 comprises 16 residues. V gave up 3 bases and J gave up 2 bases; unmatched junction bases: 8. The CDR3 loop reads CSARPLLAGEQETQYF. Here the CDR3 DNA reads TGCAGTGCTAGGCCCCTACTAGCGGGAGAACAAGAGACCCAGTACTTC.

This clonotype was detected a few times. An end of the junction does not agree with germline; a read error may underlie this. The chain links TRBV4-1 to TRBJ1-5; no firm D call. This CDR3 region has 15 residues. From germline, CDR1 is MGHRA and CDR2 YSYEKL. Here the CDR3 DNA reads TGCGCCAGCAGCCACGACGAGAGGGATAATCAGTCCCAGCATTTT. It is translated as CASSHDERDNQSQHF.

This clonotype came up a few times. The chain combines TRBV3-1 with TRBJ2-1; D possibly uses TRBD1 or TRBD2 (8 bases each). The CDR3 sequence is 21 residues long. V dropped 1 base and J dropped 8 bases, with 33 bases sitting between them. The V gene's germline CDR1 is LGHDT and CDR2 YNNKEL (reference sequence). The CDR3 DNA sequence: TGTGCCAGCAGCCAAGTTCGTCAGGGGGCGATCGGAGCGGGAGTAAGCGATGAGCAGTTCTTC. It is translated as CASSQVRQGAIGAGVSDEQFF.

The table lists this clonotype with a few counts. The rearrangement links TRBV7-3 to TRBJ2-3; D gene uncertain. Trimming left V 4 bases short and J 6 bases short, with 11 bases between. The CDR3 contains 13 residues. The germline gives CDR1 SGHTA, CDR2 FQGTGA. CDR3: CASSSNYPDTQYF. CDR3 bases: TGTGCCAGCAGCTCTAACTACCCCGATACGCAGTATTTT.